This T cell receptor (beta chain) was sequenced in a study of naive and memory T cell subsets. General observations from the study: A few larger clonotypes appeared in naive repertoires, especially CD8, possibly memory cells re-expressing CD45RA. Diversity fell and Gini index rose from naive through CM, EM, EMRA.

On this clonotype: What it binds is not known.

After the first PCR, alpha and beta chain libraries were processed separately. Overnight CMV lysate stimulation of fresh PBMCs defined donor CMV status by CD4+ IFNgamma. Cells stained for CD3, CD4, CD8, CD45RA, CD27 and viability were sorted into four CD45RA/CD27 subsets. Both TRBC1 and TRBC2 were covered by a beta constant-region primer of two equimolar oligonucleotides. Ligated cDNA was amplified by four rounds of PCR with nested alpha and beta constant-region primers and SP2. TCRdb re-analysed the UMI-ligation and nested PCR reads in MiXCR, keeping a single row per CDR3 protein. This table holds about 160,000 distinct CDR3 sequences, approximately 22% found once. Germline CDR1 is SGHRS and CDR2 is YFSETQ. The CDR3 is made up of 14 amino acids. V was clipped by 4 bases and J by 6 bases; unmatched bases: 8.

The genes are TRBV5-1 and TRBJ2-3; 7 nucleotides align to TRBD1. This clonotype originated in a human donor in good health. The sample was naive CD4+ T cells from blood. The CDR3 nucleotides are TGCGCCAGCAGCCACCGGGACAGTAAGGATACGCAGTATTTT. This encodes CASSHRDSKDTQYF.